The 28 T cell receptor beta chains reported below all come from one sample, sequenced in a study of radiotherapy plus CTLA-4 blockade in lung cancer (dated by TCRdb to 2017 to 2018). Libraries came from the immunoSEQ multiplex PCR assay. TCRdb retrieved this table from immuneACCESS and kept in-frame rearrangements only. Not all clones are present; in checked studies, unresolved V genes account for under half, and no reason is known for the remainder. The sample contains over 100,000 clones, 70% to 85% of them found a single time. The ten largest clones add up to 3% to 4% of the sample. The source was peripheral blood, collected from a patient treated with radiotherapy plus ipilimumab. All receptors derive from a human donor with non-small cell lung cancer that progressed on radiotherapy plus ipilimumab. Some clones in this sample may be carry-over from other donors' samples.

The rearrangement uses TRBV5-5 and TRBJ2-7; weak D call: TRBD2 (6 bases). Germline V gene sequence: CDR1 SGHKS, CDR2 YYEKEE (reference sequence). Trimming shortened V by 0 bases and J by 3 bases, and 10 bases separated the two germline ends. The CDR3 length is 14 residues. The CDR3 is CASSLARRVYEQYF. CDR3 coding DNA: TGTGCCAGCAGCTTGGCCAGGAGGGTCTACGAGCAGTACTTC.

J is TRBJ2-3 and V is TRBV4-3; 7 nucleotides align to TRBD2. J lost 2 bases, V lost 2 bases, and 1 base had no gene match. The CDR3 has 14 residues. Germline V gene sequence: CDR1 LGHNA, CDR2 YSLEER. The CDR3 sequence is CASSQTSATDTQYF. Written as DNA, the CDR3 is TGCGCCAGCAGCCAAACTAGCGCCACAGATACGCAGTATTTT.

This clone was observed once. CDR3 coding DNA: TGTGCCAGCAGAATAGCGGGGGCCAAAGAGACCCAGTACTTC. Its translation: CASRIAGAKETQYF. The chain has TRBV11-2 and TRBJ2-5, with 9 bases aligning to TRBD2. Germline-derived CDR1 and CDR2 are SGHAT and FQNNGV. The V gene end was trimmed by 6 bases and the J gene end by 3 bases; junction bases not matched to a gene: 5. The CDR3 contains 14 residues.

This clone has only a few counts. J is TRBJ2-7 and V is TRBV5-4, with D perhaps being TRBD1 or TRBD2 (5 bases each). With 0 bases removed from V and 6 bases from J, the gap between germline ends came to 7 bases. CDR1 is SGHNT, CDR2 YYREEE, per germline (reference sequence). The CDR3 loop spans 12 amino acids. CDR3: CASSLAGSEQYF. The DNA of the CDR3 is TGTGCCAGCAGCTTGGCAGGGAGCGAGCAGTACTTC.

This clone was counted a single time. This chain links TRBV6-4 with TRBJ2-1; 7 nucleotides line up with TRBD1. Germline CDR1 MRHNA, CDR2 SNTAGT. Trimming at V came to 3 bases and at J to 7 bases, leaving 15 bases not matched to a gene. CDR3 length equals 17 residues. The CDR3 nucleotides read TGTGCCAGCAGTGAAAACTTCGGGACAGACAACATGAATGAGCAGTTCTTC. Translated, it gives CASSENFGTDNMNEQFF.

The chain has TRBV18 and TRBJ1-6; TRBD1 might be the D (5 bases). This CDR3 is 13 amino acids long. Per the germline V gene, CDR1 is KGHSH and CDR2 is LQKENI. The V and J ends lost 1 base and 10 bases respectively, with 8 bases between them. CDR3 DNA: TGTGCCAGCTCACCACAGCGGGGGTCACCCCTCCACTTT. Its protein product is CASSPQRGSPLHF.

This chain links TRBV11-1 with TRBJ2-3, with TRBD2 matching over 10 bases. This CDR3 has 16 amino acids. With V trimmed by 2 bases and J by 7 bases, 9 bases remained unmatched. Germline V CDR1 and CDR2: SGHAT, FQDESV (reference sequence). For the CDR3, the DNA is TGTGCCAGCAGCTTAAGTCCTAGCGGGGGTGGAAATACGCAGTATTTT. It translates to CASSLSPSGGGNTQYF.

The chain has TRBV9 and TRBJ2-2, with 9 positions matching TRBD1. J was trimmed by 5 bases and V by 4 bases; bases with no gene match: 12. This CDR3 contains 17 residues. In germline, CDR1 is SGDLS, CDR2 YYNGEE. The CDR3 region is CASSRINPGTGTGELFF. CDR3 bases: TGTGCCAGCAGCCGAATAAACCCAGGGACAGGGACCGGGGAGCTGTTTTTT.

V usage is TRBV4-3 and J usage is TRBJ2-7; TRBD1 matches 8 bases. Trimming removed 1 base from V and 2 bases from J; junction bases left unmatched: 10. There are 17 residues in the CDR3. Looked up from germline, CDR1 is LGHNA and CDR2 is YSLEER. CDR3 sequence reads: CASSQATSGQAAYEQYF. CDR3 DNA: TGCGCCAGCAGCCAAGCGACCTCGGGACAGGCGGCCTACGAGCAGTACTTC.

In regard to this clone: One end of the junction fails to match germline, which may point to a read error. This chain connects TRBV4-3 to TRBJ1-4; a weak D match, TRBD1 (5 bases). Germline CDR1 is LGHNA and CDR2 is YSLEER. This CDR3 contains 13 residues. CDR3 sequence: CASSQDRVEELFF. The DNA of the CDR3 is TGCGCCAGCAGCCAAGACAGGGTTGAAGAACTGTTTTTT.

In regard to this clone: This CDR3 is also generated by other DNA sequences in the sample. The chain has TRBV5-4 and TRBJ1-2; D not resolved. V lost 2 bases and J 0 bases, leaving 8 bases between the germline ends. This CDR3 spans 14 amino acids. Germline loops: CDR1 SGHNT, CDR2 YYREEE (reference sequence). The DNA of the CDR3 is TGTGCCAGCAGCTTATCCTCCGCTAACTATGGCTACACCTTC. Its protein product is CASSLSSANYGYTF.

The chain is built from TRBV18 and TRBJ2-7, with 12 nucleotides matching TRBD2. V was clipped by 1 base and J by 5 bases; unmatched bases: 3. Per germline, CDR1 KGHSH and CDR2 LQKENI. This CDR3 has 15 residues. CDR3 loop: CASSPQRTSGDEQYF. Here the CDR3 DNA reads TGTGCCAGCTCACCACAGAGGACTAGCGGGGACGAGCAGTACTTC.

The V call is TRBV4-3, the J call TRBJ2-3, with TRBD2 identical over 9 bases. With 4 bases clipped from V and 1 base from J, the junction kept 6 bases outside the gene matches. The germline CDR1 and CDR2 sequences are LGHNA and YSLEER. The CDR3 consists of 16 residues. CDR3 loop: CASSRTSDAGTDTQYF. The CDR3 nucleotides are TGCGCCAGCAGCCGGACTAGCGACGCGGGCACAGATACGCAGTATTTT.

A remark on this clone: This same CDR3 is encoded by further DNA sequences in the sample. The rearrangement joins TRBV6-6 to TRBJ2-3; 11 nucleotides match TRBD2. Per the germline V gene, CDR1 is MNHNY and CDR2 is SVGAGI (reference sequence). The CDR3 runs to 16 residues. J gave up 2 bases and V 6 bases, and 7 bases lay outside the gene matches. CDR3 sequence: CASSSTSGGSTDTQYF. DNA for the CDR3: TGTGCCAGCAGCAGCACTAGCGGGGGTTCCACAGATACGCAGTATTTT.

This sequence joins TRBV11-2 and TRBJ1-1; perhaps TRBD1 as D (6 bases). The germline V gene encodes CDR1 SGHAT and CDR2 FQNNGV. V gave up 5 bases and J gave up 0 bases, with 10 bases separating them. The CDR3 consists of 14 residues. The CDR3 nucleotides read TGTGCCAGCAGCCTACAGGGTTTGAACACTGAAGCTTTCTTT. It is translated as CASSLQGLNTEAFF.

This clone was counted a few times. V and J are TRBV28 and TRBJ2-3; D uncertain. The V gene's germline CDR1 is MDHEN and CDR2 SYDVKM. This CDR3 has 15 residues. Trimming pared 2 bases from V and 0 bases from J, leaving 9 bases between. Written as DNA, the CDR3 is TGTGCCAGCAGTTTAGCCGACCCTAGCACAGATACGCAGTATTTT. Its protein is CASSLADPSTDTQYF. Together with reference TRBV28 and TRBJ2-3, the CDR3 gives the full variable domain: DVKVTQSSRYLVKRTGEKVFLECVQDMDHENMFWYRQDPGLGLRLIYFSYDVKMKEKGDIPEGYSVSREKKERFSLILESASTNQTSMYLCASSLADPSTDTQYFGPGTRLTVL.

The rearrangement links TRBV7-2 to TRBJ2-5; 8 bases match TRBD2. With V trimmed by 6 bases and J by 4 bases, 10 bases remained unmatched. The CDR3 sequence is 15 residues long. The germline CDR1 and CDR2 sequences are SGHTA and FQGNSA. The CDR3 DNA reads as TGTGCCAGCAGTAACCGGGGGGGATTTCTAGAGACCCAGTACTTC. It codes for CASSNRGGFLETQYF.

The chain links TRBV7-2 to TRBJ2-5, with D maybe TRBD1 (5 bases). Per the germline V gene, CDR1 is SGHTA and CDR2 is FQGNSA. V lost 5 bases and J lost 1, with 11 bases in between. The CDR3 extends over 14 amino acids. The CDR3 reads CASSMGQRQETQYF. The CDR3, as DNA: TGTGCCAGCAGCATGGGGCAGCGCCAAGAGACCCAGTACTTC.

V gene TRBV6-6 combines with J gene TRBJ1-2; D is undetermined. Germline loops: CDR1 MNHNY, CDR2 SVGAGI (reference sequence). Trimming took 4 bases from V and 4 from J, leaving 10 bases between them. CDR3 size: 13 residues. The CDR3: CASSFSRFYGYTF. Here the CDR3 DNA reads TGTGCCAGCAGTTTTAGTAGATTCTATGGCTACACCTTC.

V and J are TRBV5-6 and TRBJ1-3; no firm D call. Trimming took 0 bases from V and 3 from J, leaving 16 bases between them. Per germline, CDR1 SGHDT and CDR2 YYEEEE. This CDR3 is 17 amino acids long. The CDR3 region has the DNA TGTGCCAGCAGCTTGGGCCCCTCTACTGTCTATGGAAACACCATATATTTT. Its protein is CASSLGPSTVYGNTIYF.

The chain links TRBV11-3 to TRBJ2-7; D may be TRBD1 or TRBD2 (5 bases each). This CDR3 is built from 13 residues. V shed 6 bases and J shed 7 bases, with 16 bases lying between them. From germline, CDR1 is SGHNT and CDR2 YENEEA. The CDR3 loop is CASSLRWGSEQYF. The CDR3 DNA reads as TGTGCCAGCAGTCTAAGGTGGGGGTCGGAGCAGTACTTC.

V and J are TRBV6-1 and TRBJ1-1; a possible D gene is TRBD1 (5 bases). The CDR3 contains 14 residues. Germline loops: CDR1 MNHNS, CDR2 SASEGT. V was pared by 8 bases and J by 1 base, with 14 bases between. The CDR3 protein is CASHRTSWNTEAFF. CDR3 coding DNA: TGTGCCAGCCATAGGACAAGCTGGAACACTGAAGCTTTCTTT.

The rearrangement links TRBV28 to TRBJ2-7, with a tentative D call TRBD1 (6 bases). V lost 5 bases, J lost 11 bases, and 19 bases lay in between. The CDR3 loop spans 13 amino acids. CDR1 is MDHEN and CDR2 is SYDVKM in the germline V gene. The CDR3: CASSVGTSPREYF. CDR3 sequence (DNA): TGTGCCAGCAGTGTCGGGACATCACCGAGGGAGTACTTC.

The rearrangement links TRBV7-7 to TRBJ2-2; 8 positions match TRBD1. The CDR3 runs 16 residues. Germline V CDR1 and CDR2: SSHAT, FNYEAQ (reference sequence). The CDR3 bases are TGTGCTAGCTCCCCCAGGGGGCGTGGGAACACCGGGGAGCTGTTTTTT. This codes for CASSPRGRGNTGELFF.

The chain has TRBV5-1 and TRBJ2-3; 10 bases match TRBD1. The V and J ends lost 4 bases and 3 bases, in that order; junction bases with no gene match: 8. From germline, CDR1 is SGHRS and CDR2 YFSETQ. CDR3 length: 16 residues. The CDR3 spells CASSELRTGGTDTQYF. CDR3 in DNA: TGCGCCAGCAGCGAACTGAGGACAGGGGGAACAGATACGCAGTATTTT.

The V and J genes are TRBV5-1 and TRBJ2-1, with D unresolved. In germline, CDR1 is SGHRS, CDR2 YFSETQ. V was clipped by 0 bases and J by 5 bases, with 6 bases between them. The CDR3 is 13 residues long. CDR3 loop: CASSLVLHNEQFF. DNA of the CDR3: TGCGCCAGCAGCTTGGTCTTACACAATGAGCAGTTCTTC.

Notes on this clone: The junction differs from germline at one of its ends, possibly a read error. The chain couples TRBV7-7 to TRBJ2-1; 9 nucleotides line up with TRBD2. CDR1 and CDR2 (germline): SSHAT, FNYEAQ (reference sequence). This CDR3 contains 15 residues. Here the CDR3 DNA reads TGTGCTAGCAGCTTAAGCGGGGGGCCGTACAATGAGCAGTTCTTC. Translation: CASSLSGGPYNEQFF.

The rearrangement joins TRBV20-1 to TRBJ2-5; D is uncertain. The V gene's germline CDR1 is DFQATT and CDR2 SNEGSKA (reference sequence). V was pared by 1 base and J by 5 bases, with 2 bases between. The CDR3 contains 10 residues. The CDR3 DNA reads TGCAGTGCTAGAGGGGAGACCCAGTACTTC. This translates into CSARGETQYF.